What follows describes a single TCR beta chain. The sample comes from a study of blood T cell repertoires in COVID-19. Study summary: COVID-19 samples collected from the United States, Italy and Spain covered acute and convalescent phases. PBMCs, B-cell-depleted T cells, or T cells were the source of the cDNA or gDNA that made up the material.

Trimming cost V 1 base and J 7 bases, with 5 bases left between them. The CDR3 consists of 12 residues. Germline loops: CDR1 SEHNR, CDR2 FQNEAQ (reference sequence). Authors' analysis steps: Reference gene primer amplification yielded estimated nucleated cell counts. Clones were sequenced by immunoSEQ multiplex PCR, and TCRdb holds only the in-frame ones, with some missing. D and trimming were read from the DNA, whereas the V and J calls and clone size are those reported in that table. The table records 70,000 to 95,000 clones, under 85% of them present only once. The origin of this receptor is a human donor in a cohort sampled during active COVID-19. Sequenced sample: peripheral blood. The genes are TRBV7-9 and TRBJ1-5; D gene uncertain. CDR3 nucleotides: TGTGCCAGCAGCTTAGACAGCCAGCCCCAGCATTTT. It is translated as CASSLDSQPQHF.